A selection of T cell receptor beta chains follows, all from one sample in a study of T cells in Graves' hyperthyroidism and ophthalmopathy. TCRdb processed the multiplex PCR reads anew with MiXCR; each CDR3 protein has one entry. The sample holds under 500,000 distinct CDR3 sequences, 11% to 15% seen once. Sequencing was done on a sample of blood. All receptors come from a man aged 45-65 years with Graves' ophthalmopathy. Each CDR3 is given with its conserved first and last residue. D genes are given only for firm matches. Rows give clone size only sometimes, using once, few, many, or a class for an expanded clone.

v_gene	d_gene	len	j_gene	abundance	CDR3nt	CDR3aa
TRBV5-1	TRBD1	19	TRBJ2-7	.	TGCGCCAGCAGCTTGGGCCGAGGGCAGGGGGCGAAAACAACGTGGGAGCAGTACTTC	CASSLGRGQGAKTTWEQYF
TRBV5-1	TRBD1	15	TRBJ2-2	.	TGCGCCAGCAGCACGGACAGGGGGCGTACCGGGGAGCTGTTTTTT	CASSTDRGRTGELFF
TRBV5-6	TRBD2	18	TRBJ2-1	.	TGTGCCAGCAGCTGGAAAACTAGCGGGAGGGGCGAGCCTAATGAGCAGTTCTTC	CASSWKTSGRGEPNEQFF
TRBV4-1	.	16	TRBJ1-1	many	TGCGCCAGCAGCCAAGGGTTACAGGGAGCGAACACTGAAGCTTTCTTT	CASSQGLQGANTEAFF
TRBV19	.	16	TRBJ2-1	few	TGTGCCACCCAAGGACTGCCCTCTGTTAATTACAATGAGCAGTTCTTC	CATQGLPSVNYNEQFF
TRBV27	TRBD2	16	TRBJ2-7	.	TGTGCCAGCAGTTTAAATCCTAGCGGGAAAAACTACGAGCAGTACTTC	CASSLNPSGKNYEQYF
TRBV3-1	TRBD1	13	TRBJ2-7	many	TGTGCCCGCTCTGGGGACAGCGGTTACGAGCAGTACTTC	CARSGDSGYEQYF
TRBV30	.	12	TRBJ1-1	many	TGTGCCTGGAGTTCCGAGAACACTGAAGCTTTCTTT	CAWSSENTEAFF
TRBV11-2	TRBD2	14	TRBJ2-7	many	TGTGCCAGCAGCCAGACTAGCGGGAGTAACGAGCAGTACTTC	CASSQTSGSNEQYF
TRBV6-1	.	14	TRBJ2-1	.	TGTGCCAGCAGTCGACCCGGACTATATGAAGAGCAGTTCTTC	CASSRPGLYEEQFF
TRBV28	.	15	TRBJ2-1	.	TGTGCCAGCAGTGGGCTCTCCGCGGGATACAATGAGCAGTTCTTC	CASSGLSAGYNEQFF
TRBV6-5	.	13	TRBJ2-5	.	TGTGCCAGCAGTTCCTCCCTACAAGAGACCCAGTACTTC	CASSSSLQETQYF
TRBV7-6	TRBD1	18	TRBJ2-2	few	TGTGCCAGCAGCCCAAGGACAGGGGGCTCGGAGTGGACCGGGGAGCTGTTTTTT	CASSPRTGGSEWTGELFF
TRBV24-1	TRBD1	19	TRBJ2-6	.	TGTGCCACCAGTGATGCACCGGGACAGGGGGCTGGTGGGGCCAACGTCCTGACTTTC	CATSDAPGQGAGGANVLTF
TRBV5-1	.	14	TRBJ2-7	.	TGCGCCAGCAGCTTGGCAGGGGAGGGCTACGAGCAGTACTTC	CASSLAGEGYEQYF
TRBV24-1	.	14	TRBJ2-2	.	TGTGCCACCAGTGATCCCACGGGGGTCCGGGAGCTGTTTTTT	CATSDPTGVRELFF
TRBV29-1	.	14	TRBJ1-1	many	TGCAGCGTTTTAACCAATTGGCCGAACACTGAAGCTTTCTTT	CSVLTNWPNTEAFF
TRBV12-3/TRBV12-4	.	15	TRBJ2-5	many	TGTGCCAGCAGCTCCCGGATGGGAGCTCAAGAGACCCAGTACTTC	CASSSRMGAQETQYF
TRBV12-3/TRBV12-4	TRBD1	14	TRBJ1-2	few	TGTGCCAGCAGTGGCGGGACAGGGGCTAATGGCTACACCTTC	CASSGGTGANGYTF
TRBV11-3	.	15	TRBJ2-1	many	TGTGCCAGCAGCTCCACCGGGGCCAACCTCGATGAGCAGTTCTTC	CASSSTGANLDEQFF
TRBV9	.	13	TRBJ1-2	many	TGTGCCAGCAGCGTACCGGGCTCCGCTGGCTACACCTTC	CASSVPGSAGYTF
TRBV3-1	TRBD2	16	TRBJ2-7	many	TGTGCCAGCAGCCAAAGAAGGACTAGCGCAGCCTACGAGCAGTACTTC	CASSQRRTSAAYEQYF
TRBV14	.	15	TRBJ2-3	.	TGTGCCAGCAGCCAAGAGATTAGCGGCACAGATACGCAGTATTTT	CASSQEISGTDTQYF
TRBV2	.	15	TRBJ2-5	many	TGTGCCAGCGTTCGAGGACGGGAACCGAGGGAGACCCAGTACTTC	CASVRGREPRETQYF
TRBV11-2	.	14	TRBJ2-1	.	TGTGCCAGCAGCTTAAGTCTCGGGGGCAATGAGCAGTTCTTC	CASSLSLGGNEQFF
TRBV5-5	.	15	TRBJ2-7	many	TGTGCCAGCAGCCTACAGGGCCCCCCCTCCTACGAGCAGTACTTC	CASSLQGPPSYEQYF
TRBV6-2/TRBV6-3	.	11	TRBJ2-7	.	TGTGCCAGCAGTTACACTCAGGAGCAGTACTTC	CASSYTQEQYF
TRBV20-1	TRBD2	15	TRBJ2-3	many	TGCAGTGCTAGACGGCTAGCGGATAGCACAGATACGCAGTATTTT	CSARRLADSTDTQYF
TRBV28	.	15	TRBJ2-7	many	TGTGCCAGCCGGGACGGGGGAGGGGGAGGGGGCGAGCAGTACTTC	CASRDGGGGGGEQYF
TRBV7-9	.	13	TRBJ2-1	few	TGTGCCAGCAGCTTTACAGGCTACAATGAGCAGTTCTTC	CASSFTGYNEQFF
TRBV30	.	12	TRBJ2-5	many	TGTGCCTGGAGTTCGGGAGAAGAGACCCAGTACTTC	CAWSSGEETQYF
TRBV7-2	.	12	TRBJ1-5	many	TGTGCCAGCAGCTCGAACAGGCAGCCCCAGCATTTT	CASSSNRQPQHF
TRBV2	.	16	TRBJ1-3	.	TGTGCCAGCAGTGAAACCGGGGCCGACTCTGGAAACACCATATATTTT	CASSETGADSGNTIYF
TRBV7-3	TRBD2	14	TRBJ2-7	many	TGTGCCAGCAGCCAAGCGGGAGGGTCCTACGAGCAGTACTTC	CASSQAGGSYEQYF
TRBV7-3	.	15	TRBJ2-6	many	TGTGCCAGCAGCCCCCGCCTCTCTGGGGCCAACGTCCTGACTTTC	CASSPRLSGANVLTF
TRBV28	TRBD2	14	TRBJ2-1	many	TGTGCCAGCAGCTTAACCGGGACTAGCGGAAACCCGGTCTTC	CASSLTGTSGNPVF
TRBV3-1	TRBD1	15	TRBJ2-5	many	TGTGCCAGCAGCCAGGACAGGACAGAACAAGAGACCCAGTACTTC	CASSQDRTEQETQYF
TRBV29-1	.	13	TRBJ1-1	few	TGCAGCGTTGAACGGCAGGGTGCGCCTGAAGCTTTCTTT	CSVERQGAPEAFF
TRBV19	.	13	TRBJ1-1	few	TGTGCCAGTAGTACCCGCCAGAACACTGAAGCTTTCTTT	CASSTRQNTEAFF
TRBV7-8	.	13	TRBJ2-1	many	TGTGCCAGCAGCTTAGAAACAGACAATGAGCAGTTCTTC	CASSLETDNEQFF
TRBV12-3/TRBV12-4	TRBD2	17	TRBJ2-1	many	TGTGCCAGCAGTTTATGGGGCGGGGGGCTCAAGGGCAATGAGCAGTTCTTC	CASSLWGGGLKGNEQFF
TRBV19	TRBD1	15	TRBJ2-4	few	TGTGCCAGTAAAACGTCCGGGACAGGGAAAAACATTCAGTACTTC	CASKTSGTGKNIQYF
TRBV27	.	16	TRBJ1-5	many	TGTGCCAGCAGTTTCGGGGTTGGCCCGGGGTATCAGCCCCAGCATTTT	CASSFGVGPGYQPQHF
TRBV6-6	.	15	TRBJ1-5	many	TGTGCCAGCAGTTACTCCCGAGGTTCGAGTCAGCCCCAGCATTTT	CASSYSRGSSQPQHF
TRBV27	TRBD2	14	TRBJ2-1	many	TGTGCCAGCAGCACTAGCGGGAGCGGTTTTGAGCAGTTCTTC	CASSTSGSGFEQFF
TRBV5-8	.	14	TRBJ1-1	few	TGTGCCAGCAGCTTGGGAGGGGTAAACACTGAAGCTTTCTTT	CASSLGGVNTEAFF
TRBV5-8	TRBD1	20	TRBJ2-3	few	TGTGCCAGCAGCTTAAAGACAGGGGGCTTGACTAGTTTGAGCACAGATACGCAGTATTTT	CASSLKTGGLTSLSTDTQYF
TRBV12-5	TRBD2	14	TRBJ2-3	.	TGTGCTAGTGGTTCGGGGACTAGCGCAGATACGCAGTATTTT	CASGSGTSADTQYF
TRBV29-1	.	14	TRBJ1-1	many	TGCAGCGTCCATGCGGGAGTGGTGAACACTGAAGCTTTCTTT	CSVHAGVVNTEAFF
TRBV19	TRBD2	16	TRBJ2-2	few	TGTGCCAGTCGCGAAAGTAGCGGGATTTACACCGGGGAGCTGTTTTTT	CASRESSGIYTGELFF
TRBV28	.	15	TRBJ1-1	many	TGTGCCAGCAGTTCACATGCGGGGTGGGGGACTGAAGCTTTCTTT	CASSSHAGWGTEAFF
TRBV6-1	.	18	TRBJ2-5	many	TGTGCCAGCAGTGGGACAGGGGTTGCGGGACTAGCAGGGGAGACCCAGTACTTC	CASSGTGVAGLAGETQYF
TRBV6-2/TRBV6-3	.	11	TRBJ1-1	.	TGTGCCACCACATTGGGGGGTGAAGCTTTCTTT	CATTLGGEAFF
TRBV3-1	.	12	TRBJ2-5	.	TGTGCCAGCAGCCAGATGGCGGGGACCCAGTACTTC	CASSQMAGTQYF
TRBV5-1	TRBD2	16	TRBJ2-1	.	TGCGCCAGCAGCTTGGCCGGACTAGCGGGTTACAATGAGCAGTTCTTC	CASSLAGLAGYNEQFF